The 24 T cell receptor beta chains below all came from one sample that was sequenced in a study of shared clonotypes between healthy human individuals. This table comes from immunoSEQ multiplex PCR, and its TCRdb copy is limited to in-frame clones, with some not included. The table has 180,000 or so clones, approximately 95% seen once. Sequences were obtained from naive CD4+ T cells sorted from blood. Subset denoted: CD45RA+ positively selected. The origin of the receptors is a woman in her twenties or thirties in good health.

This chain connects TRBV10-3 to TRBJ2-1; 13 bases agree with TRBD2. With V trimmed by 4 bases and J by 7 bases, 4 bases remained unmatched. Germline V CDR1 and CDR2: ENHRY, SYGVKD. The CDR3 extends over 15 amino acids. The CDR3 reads CAISVGLAGVNEQFF. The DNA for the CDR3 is TGTGCCATCAGTGTCGGACTAGCGGGAGTTAATGAGCAGTTCTTC.

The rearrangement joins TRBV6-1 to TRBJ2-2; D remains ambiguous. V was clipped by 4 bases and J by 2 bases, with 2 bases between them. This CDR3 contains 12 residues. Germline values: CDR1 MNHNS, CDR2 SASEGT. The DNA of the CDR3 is TGTGCCAGCAGTGGAAACACCGGGGAGCTGTTTTTT. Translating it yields CASSGNTGELFF.

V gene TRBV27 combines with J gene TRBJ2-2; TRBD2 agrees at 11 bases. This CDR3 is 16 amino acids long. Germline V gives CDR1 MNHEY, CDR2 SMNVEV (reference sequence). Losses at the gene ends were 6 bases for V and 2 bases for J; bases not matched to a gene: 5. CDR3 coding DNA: TGTGCCAGCAGCGTTAGCGGGAGGGCAAACACCGGGGAGCTGTTTTTT. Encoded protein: CASSVSGRANTGELFF.

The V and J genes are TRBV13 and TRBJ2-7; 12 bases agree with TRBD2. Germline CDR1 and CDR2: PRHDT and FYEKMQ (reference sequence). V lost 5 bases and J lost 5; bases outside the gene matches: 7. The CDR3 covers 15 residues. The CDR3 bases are TGTGCCAGCAGCGACAGACTAGCGGGAGAGGACGAGCAGTACTTC. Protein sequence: CASSDRLAGEDEQYF.

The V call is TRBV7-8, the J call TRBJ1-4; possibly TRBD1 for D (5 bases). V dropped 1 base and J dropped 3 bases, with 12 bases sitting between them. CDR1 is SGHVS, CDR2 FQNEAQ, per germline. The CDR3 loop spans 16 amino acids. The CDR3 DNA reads TGTGCCAGCAGCTTAGAGCGACAGAGACCTAATGAAAAACTGTTTTTT. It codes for CASSLERQRPNEKLFF.

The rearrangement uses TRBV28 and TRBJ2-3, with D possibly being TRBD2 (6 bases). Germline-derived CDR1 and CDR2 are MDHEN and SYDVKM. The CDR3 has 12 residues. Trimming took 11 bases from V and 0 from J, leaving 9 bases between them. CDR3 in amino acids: CAASGSTDTQYF. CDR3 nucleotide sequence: TGTGCCGCCAGCGGGAGCACAGATACGCAGTATTTT.

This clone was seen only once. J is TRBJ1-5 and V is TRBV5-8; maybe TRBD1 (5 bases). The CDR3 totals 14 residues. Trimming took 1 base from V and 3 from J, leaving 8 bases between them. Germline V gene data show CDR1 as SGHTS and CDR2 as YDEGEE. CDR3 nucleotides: TGTGCCAGCAGCTTGTCGGGGGACAATCAGCCCCAGCATTTT. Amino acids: CASSLSGDNQPQHF.

DNA for the CDR3: TGTGCCAGCAGTTTTGTGAAAAAAGGCTCCTACGAGCAGTACTTC. Amino acids: CASSFVKKGSYEQYF. This chain joins TRBV28 and TRBJ2-7; D gene ambiguous. V was cut by 3 bases and J by 0 bases, with 12 bases left in between. The CDR3 has 15 amino acids. Looked up from germline, CDR1 is MDHEN and CDR2 is SYDVKM.

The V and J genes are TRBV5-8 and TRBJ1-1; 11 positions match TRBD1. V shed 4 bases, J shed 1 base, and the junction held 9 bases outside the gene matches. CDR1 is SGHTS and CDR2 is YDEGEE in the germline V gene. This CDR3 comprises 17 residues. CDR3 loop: CASSKGQGAVRNTEAFF. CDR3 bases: TGTGCCAGCAGCAAAGGACAGGGGGCGGTCCGGAACACTGAAGCTTTCTTT.

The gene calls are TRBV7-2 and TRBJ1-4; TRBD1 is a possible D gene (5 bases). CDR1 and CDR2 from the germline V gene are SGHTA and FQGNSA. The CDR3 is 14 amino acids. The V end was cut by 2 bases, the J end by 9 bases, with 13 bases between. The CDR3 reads CASSLWDGPQKLFF. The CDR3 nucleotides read TGTGCCAGCAGCTTATGGGACGGGCCACAAAAACTGTTTTTT.

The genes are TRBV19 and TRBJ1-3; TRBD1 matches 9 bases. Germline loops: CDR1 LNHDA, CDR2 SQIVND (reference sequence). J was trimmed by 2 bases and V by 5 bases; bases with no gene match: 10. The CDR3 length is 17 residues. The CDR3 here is CASSFSRTGVAGNTIYF. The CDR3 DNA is TGTGCCAGTAGTTTCAGCCGGACAGGGGTGGCTGGAAACACCATATATTTT.

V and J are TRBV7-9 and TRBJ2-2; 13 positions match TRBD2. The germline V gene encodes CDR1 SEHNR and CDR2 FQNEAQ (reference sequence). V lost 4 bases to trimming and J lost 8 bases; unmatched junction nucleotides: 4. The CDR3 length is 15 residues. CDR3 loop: CASSSGLAGIGELFF. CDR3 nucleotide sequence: TGTGCCAGCAGCTCGGGACTAGCGGGAATTGGGGAGCTGTTTTTT. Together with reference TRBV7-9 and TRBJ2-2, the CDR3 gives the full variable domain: DTGVSQNPRHKITKRGQNVTFRCDPISEHNRLYWYRQTLGQGPEFLTYFQNEAQLEKSRLLSDRFSAERPKGSFSTLEIQRTEQGDSAMYLCASSSGLAGIGELFFGEGSRLTVL.

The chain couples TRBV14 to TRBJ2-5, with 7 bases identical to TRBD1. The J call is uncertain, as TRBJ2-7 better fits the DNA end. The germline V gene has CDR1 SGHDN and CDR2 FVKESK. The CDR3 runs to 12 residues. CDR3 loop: CASRGGSYEQYF. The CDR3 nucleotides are TGTGCCAGCCGAGGGGGCTCTTACGAGCAGTACTTC.

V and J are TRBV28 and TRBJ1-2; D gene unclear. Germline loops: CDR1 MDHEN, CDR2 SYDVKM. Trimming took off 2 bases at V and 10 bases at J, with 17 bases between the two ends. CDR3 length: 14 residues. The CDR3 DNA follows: TGTGCCAGCAGTTTAGGAACAGAGACTTATCACTACACCTTC. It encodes CASSLGTETYHYTF.

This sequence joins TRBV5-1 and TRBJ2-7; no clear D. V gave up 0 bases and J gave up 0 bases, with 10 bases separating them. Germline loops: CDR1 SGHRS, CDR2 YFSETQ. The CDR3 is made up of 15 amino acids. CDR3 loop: CASSLGRSSSYEQYF. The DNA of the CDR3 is TGCGCCAGCAGCTTGGGACGGTCCTCCTCCTACGAGCAGTACTTC. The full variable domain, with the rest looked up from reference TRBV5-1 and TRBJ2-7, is KAGVTQTPRYLIKTRGQQVTLSCSPISGHRSVSWYQQTPGQGLQFLFEYFSETQRNKGNFPGRFSGRQFSNSRSEMNVSTLELGDSALYLCASSLGRSSSYEQYFGPGTRLTVT.

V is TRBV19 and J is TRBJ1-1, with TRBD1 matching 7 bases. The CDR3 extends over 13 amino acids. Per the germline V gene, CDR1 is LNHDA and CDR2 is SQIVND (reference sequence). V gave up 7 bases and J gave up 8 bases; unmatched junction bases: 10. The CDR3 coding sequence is TGTGCCAGTACAAAACGGGACAGAGAAGAAGCTTTCTTT. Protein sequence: CASTKRDREEAFF.

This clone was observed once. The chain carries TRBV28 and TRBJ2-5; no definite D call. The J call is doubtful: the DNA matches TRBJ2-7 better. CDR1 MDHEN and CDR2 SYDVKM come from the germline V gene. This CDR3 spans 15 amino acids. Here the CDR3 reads CASSLISPSWGEQYF. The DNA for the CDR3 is TGTGCCAGCAGTTTAATATCCCCATCGTGGGGCGAGCAGTACTTC.

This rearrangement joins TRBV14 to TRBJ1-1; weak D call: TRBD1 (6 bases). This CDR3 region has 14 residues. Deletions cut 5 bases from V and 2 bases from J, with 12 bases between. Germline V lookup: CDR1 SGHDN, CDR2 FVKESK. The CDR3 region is CASSVQTGNTEAFF. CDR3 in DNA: TGTGCCAGCAGCGTACAGACAGGAAACACTGAAGCTTTCTTT.

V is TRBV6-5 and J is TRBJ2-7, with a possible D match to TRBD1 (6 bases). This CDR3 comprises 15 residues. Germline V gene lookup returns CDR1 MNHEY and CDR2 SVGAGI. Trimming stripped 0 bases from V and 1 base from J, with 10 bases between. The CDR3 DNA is TGTGCCAGCAGTTACTCGCAGGGGCAGTCCTACGAGCAGTACTTC. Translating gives CASSYSQGQSYEQYF.

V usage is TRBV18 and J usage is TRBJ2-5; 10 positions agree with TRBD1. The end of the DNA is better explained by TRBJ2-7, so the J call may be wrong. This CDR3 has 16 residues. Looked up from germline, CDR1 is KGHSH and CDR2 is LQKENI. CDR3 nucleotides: TGTGCCAGCTCACCACCCCTGGGACAGGGGACCTACGAGCAGTACTTC. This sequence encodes CASSPPLGQGTYEQYF.

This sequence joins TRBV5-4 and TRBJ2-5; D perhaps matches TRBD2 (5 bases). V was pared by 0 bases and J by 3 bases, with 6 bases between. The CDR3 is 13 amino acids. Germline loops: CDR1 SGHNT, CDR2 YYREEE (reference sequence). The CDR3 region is CASSLAGKETQYF. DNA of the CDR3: TGTGCCAGCAGCTTGGCGGGAAAAGAGACCCAGTACTTC.

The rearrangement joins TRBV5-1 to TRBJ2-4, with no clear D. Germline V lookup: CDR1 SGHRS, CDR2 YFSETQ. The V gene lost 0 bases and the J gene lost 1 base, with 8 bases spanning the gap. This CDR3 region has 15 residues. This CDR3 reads CASSLVVGAKNIQYF. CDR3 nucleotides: TGCGCCAGCAGCTTGGTTGTGGGGGCCAAAAACATTCAGTACTTC.

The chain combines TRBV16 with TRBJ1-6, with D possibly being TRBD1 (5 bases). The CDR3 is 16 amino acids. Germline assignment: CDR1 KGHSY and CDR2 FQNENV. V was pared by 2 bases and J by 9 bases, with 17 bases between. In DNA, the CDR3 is TGTGCCAGCAGCCAAGCCGGTGGGGGTTCAAGTTCACCCCTCCACTTT. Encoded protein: CASSQAGGGSSSPLHF.

Written as DNA, the CDR3 is TGTGCCAGCAGCTTAGGGTTTCTACAGGGATATGGCTACACCTTC. Translation gives CASSLGFLQGYGYTF. This chain connects TRBV7-9 to TRBJ1-2, with a weak D call TRBD1 (6 bases). Germline CDR1 and CDR2: SEHNR and FQNEAQ (reference sequence). The CDR3 is 15 residues long. V gave up 1 base and J gave up 5 bases, with 14 bases separating them.